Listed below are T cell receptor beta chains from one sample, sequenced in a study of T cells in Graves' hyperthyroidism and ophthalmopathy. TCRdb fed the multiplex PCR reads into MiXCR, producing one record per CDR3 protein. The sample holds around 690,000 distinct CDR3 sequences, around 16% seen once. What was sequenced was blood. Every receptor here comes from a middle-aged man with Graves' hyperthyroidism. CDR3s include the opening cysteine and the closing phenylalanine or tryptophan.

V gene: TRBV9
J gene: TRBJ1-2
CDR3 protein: CASSVDRLGRGYTF

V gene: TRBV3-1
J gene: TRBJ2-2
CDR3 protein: CASSHSRRTANTGELFF

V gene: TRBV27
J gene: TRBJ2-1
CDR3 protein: CASYEQGKGRNEQFF

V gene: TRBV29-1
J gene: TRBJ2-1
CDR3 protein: CSAEHRDGSNEQFF

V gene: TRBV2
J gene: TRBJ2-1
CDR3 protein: CASSGVAGETNEQFF

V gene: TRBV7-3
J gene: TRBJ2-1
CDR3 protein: CASSSRGAGVHEQFF

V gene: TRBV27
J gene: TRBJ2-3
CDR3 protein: CASSTQQGRGTDTQYF

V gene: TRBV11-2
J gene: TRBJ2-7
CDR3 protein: CASSLESQGAYEQYF

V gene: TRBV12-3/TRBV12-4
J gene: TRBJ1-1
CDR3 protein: CASSPRQVGGNTEAFF

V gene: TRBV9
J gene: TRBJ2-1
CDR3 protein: CASSKGGGSSYNEQFF

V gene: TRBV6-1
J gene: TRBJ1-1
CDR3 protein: CASSERQGGSEAFF

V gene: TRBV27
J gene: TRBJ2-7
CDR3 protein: CASSPTVGRALYEQYF

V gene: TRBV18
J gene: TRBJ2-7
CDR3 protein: CASSPRDWIYEQYF

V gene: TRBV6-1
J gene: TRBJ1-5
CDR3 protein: CASSGTLGAHQPQHF

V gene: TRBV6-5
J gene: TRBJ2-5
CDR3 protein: CASSYSGTSPETQYF

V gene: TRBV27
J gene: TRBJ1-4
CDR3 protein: CASSLGQGGVNEKPFF